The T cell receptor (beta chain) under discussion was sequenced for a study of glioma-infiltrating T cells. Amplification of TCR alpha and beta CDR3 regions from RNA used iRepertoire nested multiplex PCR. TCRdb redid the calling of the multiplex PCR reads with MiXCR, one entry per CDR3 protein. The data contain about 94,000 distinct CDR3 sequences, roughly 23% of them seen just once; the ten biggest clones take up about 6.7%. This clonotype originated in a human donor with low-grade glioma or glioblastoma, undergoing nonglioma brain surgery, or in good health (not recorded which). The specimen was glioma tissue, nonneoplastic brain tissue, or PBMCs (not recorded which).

In DNA form, the CDR3 reads TGTGCCAGCAGCCTGCCGGGACGGACGTTCTCTGGAAACACCATATATTTT. The encoded protein is CASSLPGRTFSGNTIYF. The chain recombines TRBV14 with TRBJ1-3; TRBD1 is a possible D gene (5 bases). This CDR3 is built from 17 residues. Germline CDR1 and CDR2: SGHDN and FVKESK. Between the trimmed V and J ends, which lost 4 bases and 0 bases, there was a span of 16 bases.